These 20 T cell receptor beta chains came from one sample sequenced in a study of CD8 T cells in ankylosing spondylitis (dated by TCRdb to 2017 to 2019). Library method: 5' RACE. These reads were obtained on an Illumina HiSeq 2500. TCRdb reprocessing: public reads trimmed at Q25 with fastp, clones called with MiXCR, in-frame beta chains kept. Merged by CDR3 protein, the rows form single entries marked with the most common genes and DNA. This sample is represented by around 150,000 distinct CDR3 sequences; around 42% of them were singletons. The leading ten clones occupy 13% to 15% of the sample. The specimen sequenced was synovial fluid, either unsorted or a sorted T cell fraction (not recorded which). These receptors originate from a male donor with ankylosing spondylitis.

The V call is TRBV4-3, the J call TRBJ2-6, with 8 nucleotides matching TRBD1. This CDR3 has 18 amino acids. V gave up 0 bases and J gave up 0 bases; unmatched junction bases: 4. CDR1 is LGHNA, CDR2 YSLEER, per germline. CDR3 in DNA: TGCGCCAGCAGCCAAGAGACAGGGGCCAACTCTGGGGCCAACGTCCTGACTTTC. Translating it yields CASSQETGANSGANVLTF.

V and J are TRBV5-1 and TRBJ1-2; D uncertain. From germline, CDR1 is SGHRS and CDR2 YFSETQ. The V gene lost 2 bases and the J gene lost 0 bases, with 17 bases spanning the gap. This CDR3 contains 17 residues. CDR3 loop: CASSLSVEAYSNYGYTF. The CDR3 DNA follows: TGCGCCAGCAGCTTATCCGTAGAGGCATACTCTAACTATGGCTACACCTTC.

Here the CDR3 DNA reads TGTGCCAGCAGTGAAAAGGGACAGGGCGCCCATGGCTACACCTTC. This sequence encodes CASSEKGQGAHGYTF. V usage is TRBV2 and J usage is TRBJ1-2; 9 positions match TRBD1. The CDR3 is made up of 15 amino acids. The V gene end was trimmed by 2 bases and the J gene end by 6 bases; junction bases not matched to a gene: 7. The germline CDR1 and CDR2 sequences are SNHLY and FYNNEI.

The chain couples TRBV12-3 or TRBV12-4 to TRBJ1-3; D remains ambiguous. Trimming left V 6 bases short and J 2 bases short, with 14 bases between. The CDR3 spans 15 residues. CDR3 DNA: TGTGCCAGCAGCCACAGCTTCGCGCCTGGAAACACCATATATTTT. Translating gives CASSHSFAPGNTIYF.

V gene TRBV18 combines with J gene TRBJ1-5; D ambiguous. Trimming cost V 0 bases and J 4 bases, with 10 bases left between them. There are 15 residues in the CDR3. Germline V gives CDR1 KGHSH, CDR2 LQKENI. The DNA for the CDR3 is TGTGCCAGCTCACCACCCGGACCGATAAATCAGCCCCAGCATTTT. Translated, it gives CASSPPGPINQPQHF.

The rearrangement links TRBV11-1 to TRBJ1-1; tentatively, D is TRBD1 (5 bases). This CDR3 contains 18 residues. CDR1 is SGHAT, CDR2 FQDESV, per germline (reference sequence). V was cut by 5 bases and J by 5 bases, with 27 bases left in between. CDR3 DNA sequence: TGTGCCAGCAGCCTAAGGTTATCTTCCAGGGAGCCGAAAACTGAAGCTTTCTTT. It specifies CASSLRLSSREPKTEAFF.

The chain combines TRBV11-2 with TRBJ2-7, with unresolved D. V was pared by 5 bases and J by 1 base, with 15 bases between. The CDR3 is 15 amino acids. Looked up from germline, CDR1 is SGHAT and CDR2 is FQNNGV. The DNA for the CDR3 is TGTGCCAGCAGCCTAAGAGCCCTGTCTTCCTACGAGCAGTACTTC. Translated, it gives CASSLRALSSYEQYF.

The chain has TRBV12-3 or TRBV12-4 and TRBJ1-1; D not resolved. The CDR3 consists of 11 residues. The V gene lost 11 bases and the J gene lost 11 bases, with 18 bases spanning the gap. CDR3 sequence reads: CAARAGAAAFF. CDR3 bases: TGTGCCGCGCGAGCGGGCGCGGCGGCTTTCTTT.

This clonotype was seen more than once but under ten times. The genes are TRBV12-3 or TRBV12-4 and TRBJ2-2; 9 bases agree with TRBD1. V shed 5 bases, J shed 7 bases, and the junction held 8 bases outside the gene matches. The CDR3 loop spans 15 amino acids. For the CDR3, the DNA is TGTGCCAGCAGTCCCGGGACAGGGAGGAGCGGGGAGCTGTTTTTT. This gives the protein CASSPGTGRSGELFF.

As for this clonotype: The junction does not match germline at one end; this may be a read error. This sequence joins TRBV20-1 and TRBJ1-3; 7 bases map to TRBD1. The germline V gene encodes CDR1 DFQATT and CDR2 SNEGSKA (reference sequence). The CDR3 is made up of 14 amino acids. CDR3 sequence (DNA): TGCAGTGCTCGAGAGGGGGCCTCAGGAAACACCATATATTTT. Residues: CSAREGASGNTIYF.

This chain uses TRBV20-1 with TRBJ1-1; unclear D gene. The CDR3 consists of 11 residues. CDR1 and CDR2 (germline): DFQATT, SNEGSKA (reference sequence). The DNA for the CDR3 is TGCAGCCCGGAGGACGGCACTGAAGCTTTCTTT. Translation gives CSPEDGTEAFF.

This clonotype was seen only a few times. This rearrangement joins TRBV2 to TRBJ2-3, with D perhaps TRBD1 or TRBD2 (5 bases each). This CDR3 comprises 16 residues. Trimming shortened V by 5 bases and J by 2 bases, and 17 bases separated the two germline ends. CDR1 and CDR2 (germline): SNHLY, FYNNEI. DNA of the CDR3: TGTGCCAGCAGTATCCCGGGGCAGAGAGTCACAGATACGCAGTATTTT. It translates to CASSIPGQRVTDTQYF.

The V gene is TRBV6-5, the J gene TRBJ1-4, with 7 bases matching TRBD1. From germline, CDR1 is MNHEY and CDR2 SVGAGI. This CDR3 region has 14 residues. V trimming: 2 bases; J trimming: 8 bases; junction bases outside the gene matches: 5. CDR3 sequence reads: CASSYTGDEEKLFF. The CDR3 DNA is TGTGCCAGCAGTTACACAGGGGATGAGGAAAAACTGTTTTTT.

Comment on this clonotype: A junction boundary mismatches the germline segment, possibly from a read error. The chain links TRBV27 to TRBJ2-3; 8 bases map to TRBD1. The CDR3 is made up of 13 amino acids. Looked up from germline, CDR1 is MNHEY and CDR2 is SMNVEV (reference sequence). This CDR3 reads CASSISRDRLRGF. The DNA for the CDR3 is TGTGCCAGCAGTATCTCCCGGGACAGGCTAAGAGGTTTT.

This clonotype appeared a few times. The rearrangement uses TRBV10-3 and TRBJ2-3; TRBD2 agrees at 7 bases. Trimming took 4 bases from V and 2 from J; bases not matched to a gene: 6. Germline assignment: CDR1 ENHRY and CDR2 SYGVKD. This CDR3 is 15 amino acids long. The CDR3 region is CAISVTRGYTDTQYF. In DNA, the CDR3 is TGTGCCATCAGTGTGACGCGGGGGTACACAGATACGCAGTATTTT.

This clonotype was observed many times. This chain joins TRBV10-3 and TRBJ2-2; 9 positions match TRBD2. V shed 7 bases, J shed 1 base, and the junction held 1 base outside the gene matches. The V gene's germline CDR1 is ENHRY and CDR2 SYGVKD. This CDR3 has 14 amino acids. The chain's CDR3 is CAINSGGNTGELFF. Here the CDR3 DNA reads TGTGCCATCAATAGCGGGGGGAACACCGGGGAGCTGTTTTTT.

CDR3 in amino acids: CASSQELWQGYEQYF. CDR3 in DNA: TGTGCCAGCAGCCAAGAGCTGTGGCAGGGCTACGAGCAGTACTTC. This chain links TRBV4-2 with TRBJ2-7; TRBD1 is a possible D gene (5 bases). The V end was cut by 0 bases, the J end by 3 bases, with 12 bases between. CDR1 and CDR2 (germline): LGHNA, YNFKEQ. This CDR3 is built from 15 residues.

The J gene is TRBJ1-5, the V gene TRBV6-1; D unresolved. The ends were cut back, 0 bases at V and 6 bases at J, with 15 bases in the middle. Germline CDR1 reads MNHNS; CDR2 reads SASEGT. The CDR3 runs to 16 residues. The CDR3: CASSEAATVFIQPQHF. In DNA form, the CDR3 reads TGTGCCAGCAGTGAAGCGGCCACGGTTTTTATTCAGCCCCAGCATTTT.

This clonotype appeared a few times. This rearrangement joins TRBV20-1 to TRBJ1-1; a weak D match, TRBD1 (5 bases). CDR1 is DFQATT and CDR2 is SNEGSKA in the germline V gene (reference sequence). The CDR3 is 16 amino acids. V was cut by 7 bases and J by 0 bases, with 21 bases left in between. CDR3 DNA: TGCAGTGTCCATCGACAGCCATCTATCATGAACACTGAAGCTTTCTTT. This sequence encodes CSVHRQPSIMNTEAFF.

This rearrangement joins TRBV20-1 to TRBJ1-1, with D perhaps matching TRBD1 (6 bases). The V gene's germline CDR1 is DFQATT and CDR2 SNEGSKA (reference sequence). This CDR3 contains 15 residues. V was cut by 0 bases and J by 2 bases, with 13 bases left in between. The CDR3 bases are TGCAGTGCTAGAGATCCCCACAGGGTCAACACTGAAGCTTTCTTT. Residues: CSARDPHRVNTEAFF.